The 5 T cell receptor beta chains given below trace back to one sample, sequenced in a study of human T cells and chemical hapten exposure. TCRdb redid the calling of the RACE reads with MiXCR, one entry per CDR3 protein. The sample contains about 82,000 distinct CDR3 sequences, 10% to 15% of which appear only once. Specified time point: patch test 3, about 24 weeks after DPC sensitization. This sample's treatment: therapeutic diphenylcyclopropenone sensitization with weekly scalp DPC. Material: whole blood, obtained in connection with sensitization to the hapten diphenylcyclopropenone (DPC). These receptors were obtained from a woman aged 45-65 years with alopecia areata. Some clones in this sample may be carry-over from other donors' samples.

The CDR3 DNA reads TGTGCCAGCAGCCAAGATAGTTTAACCCACAATGAGCAGTTCTTC. Translation: CASSQDSLTHNEQFF. This sequence joins TRBV4-2 and TRBJ2-1; D remains ambiguous. The germline CDR1 and CDR2 sequences are LGHNA and YNFKEQ. The CDR3 extends over 15 amino acids. Trimming took 0 bases from V and 5 from J, leaving 11 bases between them.

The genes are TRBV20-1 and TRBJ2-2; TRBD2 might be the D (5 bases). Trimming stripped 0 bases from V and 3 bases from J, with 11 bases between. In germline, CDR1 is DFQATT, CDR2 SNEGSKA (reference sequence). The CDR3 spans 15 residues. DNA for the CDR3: TGCAGTGCTAGAGATCTGAGGGCAGACACCGGGGAGCTGTTTTTT. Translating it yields CSARDLRADTGELFF.

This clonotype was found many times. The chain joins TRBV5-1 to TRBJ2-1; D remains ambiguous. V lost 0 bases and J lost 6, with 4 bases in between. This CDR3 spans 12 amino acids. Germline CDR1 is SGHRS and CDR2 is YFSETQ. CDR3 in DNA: TGCGCCAGCAGCTTGGGGGCCAATGAGCAGTTCTTC. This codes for CASSLGANEQFF. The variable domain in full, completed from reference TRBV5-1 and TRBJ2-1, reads KAGVTQTPRYLIKTRGQQVTLSCSPISGHRSVSWYQQTPGQGLQFLFEYFSETQRNKGNFPGRFSGRQFSNSRSEMNVSTLELGDSALYLCASSLGANEQFFGPGTRLTVL.

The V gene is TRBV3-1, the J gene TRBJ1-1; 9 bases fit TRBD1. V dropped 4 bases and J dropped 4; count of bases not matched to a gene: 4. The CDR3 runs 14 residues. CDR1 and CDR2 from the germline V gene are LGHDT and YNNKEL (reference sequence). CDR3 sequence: CASSRDRVFTEAFF. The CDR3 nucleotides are TGTGCCAGCAGCCGGGACAGGGTATTCACTGAAGCTTTCTTT.

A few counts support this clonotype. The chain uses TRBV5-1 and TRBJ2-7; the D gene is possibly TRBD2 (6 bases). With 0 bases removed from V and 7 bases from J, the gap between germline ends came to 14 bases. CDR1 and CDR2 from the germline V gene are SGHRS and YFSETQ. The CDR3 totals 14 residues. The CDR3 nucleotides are TGCGCCAGCAGCTTGGATCCAGGCCTAGCGGAGCAGTACTTC. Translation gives CASSLDPGLAEQYF.